One and the same sample provided the 3 T cell receptor beta chains below, sequenced in a study of Ad26.COV2.S vaccination and SARS-CoV-2 variants. Treatment described: roughly 20 received Ad26.COV2.S at low or high dose, single or two shots; 5 received placebo; per-sample allocation not given. Sampling happened 63 days after the first vaccine or placebo injection. Here immunoSEQ multiplex PCR was the method, and the copy in TCRdb shows in-frame clones only, minus some. This table holds about half a million clones, roughly nine tenths found once. The sequencing used peripheral blood, collected in a trial of Ad26.COV2.S vaccine versus placebo. The receptors originated from a person between 18 and 59 years old who received the Ad26.COV2.S COVID-19 vaccine or a placebo.

V is TRBV19 and J is TRBJ2-1; D call uncertain. There are 14 residues in the CDR3. Germline V CDR1 and CDR2: LNHDA, SQIVND (reference sequence). Trimming stripped 1 base from V and 7 bases from J, with 11 bases between. CDR3 in amino acids: CASSIGRYGNEQFF. The DNA for the CDR3 is TGTGCCAGTAGTATAGGTCGCTACGGGAATGAGCAGTTCTTC. Supplemented by reference TRBV19 and TRBJ2-1, the full variable domain reads DGGITQSPKYLFRKEGQNVTLSCEQNLNHDAMYWYRQDPGQGLRLIYYSQIVNDFQKGDIAEGYSVSREKKESFPLTVTSAQKNPTAFYLCASSIGRYGNEQFFGPGTRLTVL.

The chain carries TRBV18 and TRBJ2-4; D might be TRBD1 (6 bases). V gave up 3 bases and J gave up 2 bases, with 14 bases separating them. The CDR3 has 16 residues. CDR1 KGHSH and CDR2 LQKENI come from the germline V gene. DNA of the CDR3: TGTGCCAGCTCACCCAACAGGGATGGTTCCAAAAACATTCAGTACTTC. Its translation is CASSPNRDGSKNIQYF.

The chain links TRBV20-1 to TRBJ1-1; TRBD1 aligns across 7 bases. CDR1 and CDR2 from the germline V gene are DFQATT and SNEGSKA (reference sequence). This CDR3 region has 24 residues. After removal of 3 bases from V and 0 bases from J, the junction contained 34 bases not matched to a gene. CDR3 bases: TGCAGTGCTAGTTCCCCCCGAAGAGTTTTCAGGTTCAGGGGGATCTCCTACATGAACACTGAAGCTTTCTTT. Protein sequence: CSASSPRRVFRFRGISYMNTEAFF.